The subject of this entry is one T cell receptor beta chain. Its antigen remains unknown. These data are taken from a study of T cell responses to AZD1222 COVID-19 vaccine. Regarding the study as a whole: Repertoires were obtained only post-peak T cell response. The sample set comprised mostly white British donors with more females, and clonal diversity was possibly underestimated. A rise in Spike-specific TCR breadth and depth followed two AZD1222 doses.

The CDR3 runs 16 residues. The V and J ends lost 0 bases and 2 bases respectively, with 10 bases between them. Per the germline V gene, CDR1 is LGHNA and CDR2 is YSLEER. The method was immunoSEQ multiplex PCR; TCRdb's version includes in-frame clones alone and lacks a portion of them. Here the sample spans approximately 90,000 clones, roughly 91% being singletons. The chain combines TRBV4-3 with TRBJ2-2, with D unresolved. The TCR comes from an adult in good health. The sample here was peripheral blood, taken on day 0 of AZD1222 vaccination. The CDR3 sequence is CASSQEVFQNTGELFF. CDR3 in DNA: TGCGCCAGCAGCCAAGAAGTCTTCCAAAACACCGGGGAGCTGTTTTTT.